These 5 T cell receptor beta chains originate from one sample sequenced in a study of cytomegalovirus exposure and HLA in healthy donors. Primers for the PCR totalled 60 Vbeta and 13 Jbeta. TCRdb keeps only in-frame clones here, not all; method: immunoSEQ multiplex PCR. This sample has roughly 180,000 clones; approximately 80% occur once, and the top ten carry roughly 4.7%. The sequenced material came from PBMCs. The receptors were gathered from a woman aged 45-65 years in good health and CMV-seropositive.

V and J are TRBV18 and TRBJ1-1, with D possibly matching TRBD1 (6 bases). Per the germline V gene, CDR1 is KGHSH and CDR2 is LQKENI. The CDR3 is 14 residues long. V shed 6 bases and J shed 2 bases, with 13 bases lying between them. CDR3 bases: TGTGCCAGCTCCCAGGGACACCGTAACACTGAAGCTTTCTTT. This codes for CASSQGHRNTEAFF.

The chain links TRBV18 to TRBJ1-5; tentative D call: TRBD1 (5 bases). This CDR3 region has 16 residues. V was trimmed by 5 bases and J by 0 bases, leaving 14 bases between them. Germline V gene sequence: CDR1 KGHSH, CDR2 LQKENI. The CDR3 protein is CASSSPRGDSNQPQHF. CDR3 DNA sequence: TGTGCCAGCTCATCCCCCCGGGGGGATAGCAATCAGCCCCAGCATTTT.

J is TRBJ2-3 and V is TRBV10-2; 15 positions match TRBD2. This CDR3 contains 18 residues. Germline CDR1 WSHSY, CDR2 SAAADI. V was clipped by 8 bases and J by 4 bases; unmatched bases: 13. The CDR3 DNA follows: TGCGCCAGCGCCCGAGAAGGACTAGCGGGGGGGGCGTCAGATACGCAGTATTTT. Amino acids: CASAREGLAGGASDTQYF.

V and J are TRBV5-1 and TRBJ2-5; D is perhaps TRBD1 (6 bases). Matching the DNA end better, TRBJ2-7 makes the J call doubtful. Germline CDR1 is SGHRS and CDR2 is YFSETQ. The CDR3 extends over 16 amino acids. CDR3 nucleotides: TGCGCCAGCAGCTTGGAGCCGACAGGAGTATCCTACGAGCAGTACTTC. Translation: CASSLEPTGVSYEQYF.

The chain recombines TRBV28 with TRBJ1-2; 7 bases fit TRBD1. Per germline, CDR1 MDHEN and CDR2 SYDVKM. This CDR3 is 13 amino acids long. Unmatched junction bases numbered 5, after V lost 6 bases and J lost 4 bases. CDR3 protein: CASRDRDSYGYTF. The DNA for the CDR3 is TGTGCCAGCAGGGACCGGGACAGCTATGGCTACACCTTC.